These 27 T cell receptor beta chains originate from one sample sequenced in a study of blood T cells in healthy people across ages. The authors ran a second PCR of 7 to 11 cycles using a sample-barcoded 5' primer and a J-beta primer mix. TCRdb used MiXCR to reprocess the 5' RACE reads, holding one entry per CDR3 protein. In the table there are roughly 2 million distinct CDR3 sequences, 40% to 55% of which are singletons. Sequencing was carried out using blood. The receptors were gathered from a woman aged 40 to 50 in good health.

This rearrangement joins TRBV5-1 to TRBJ2-7; TRBD2 might be the D (6 bases). CDR1 SGHRS and CDR2 YFSETQ come from the germline V gene. This CDR3 spans 15 amino acids. V was pared by 0 bases and J by 7 bases, with 17 bases between. The CDR3, as DNA: TGCGCCAGCAGCTTGGTCGGGGGTTCTAACAATGAGCAGTACTTC. Translation: CASSLVGGSNNEQYF.

This chain uses TRBV12-3 or TRBV12-4 with TRBJ2-7, with a possible D match to TRBD1 (6 bases). With 2 bases removed from V and 7 bases from J, the gap between germline ends came to 15 bases. This CDR3 contains 14 residues. The CDR3 DNA is TGTGCCAGCAGTTTACACAGGGTAGGCGCTGAGCAGTACTTC. It specifies CASSLHRVGAEQYF.

The rearrangement links TRBV20-1 to TRBJ1-2; D is perhaps TRBD1 (5 bases). This CDR3 region has 14 residues. Germline-derived CDR1 and CDR2 are DFQATT and SNEGSKA (reference sequence). The ends were cut back, 0 bases at V and 4 bases at J, with 12 bases in the middle. The CDR3 sequence: CSARDRDGGYGYTF. DNA of the CDR3: TGCAGTGCTAGAGATCGTGACGGGGGCTATGGCTACACCTTC.

This clonotype was seen a few times. This chain uses TRBV25-1 with TRBJ2-7; D remains unclear. With 4 bases removed from V and 3 bases from J, the gap between germline ends came to 4 bases. Germline V gene sequence: CDR1 MGHDK, CDR2 SYGVNS. The CDR3 runs 11 residues. DNA for the CDR3: TGTGCCAGCAGTGCTTTCTACGAGCAGTACTTC. Its translation is CASSAFYEQYF.

The chain joins TRBV4-2 to TRBJ1-2; tentatively, D is TRBD1 (5 bases). Trimming pared 0 bases from V and 6 bases from J, leaving 23 bases between. Germline V lookup: CDR1 LGHNA, CDR2 YNFKEQ. The CDR3 length is 18 residues. CDR3 in DNA: TGTGCCAGCAGCCAAGATGCATGGCCAGCAGGGCGAATCGATGGCTACACCTTC. Translation: CASSQDAWPAGRIDGYTF.

V usage is TRBV10-3 and J usage is TRBJ2-7, with D possibly TRBD1 on 6 matching bases. The CDR3 is made up of 14 amino acids. V dropped 6 bases and J dropped 4 bases, with 16 bases sitting between them. Germline CDR1 and CDR2: ENHRY and SYGVKD. This chain's CDR3 is CAIRKDRVGYEQYF. The CDR3 bases are TGTGCCATCAGGAAGGACAGAGTTGGATACGAGCAGTACTTC.

V gene TRBV19 combines with J gene TRBJ2-3; the D call may be TRBD1 or TRBD2 (5 bases each). Germline-derived CDR1 and CDR2 are LNHDA and SQIVND (reference sequence). This CDR3 is 14 amino acids long. Deletions cut 3 bases from V and 3 bases from J, with 10 bases between. CDR3 nucleotides: TGTGCCAGTAGTATGGGACCCCAGACAGATACGCAGTATTTT. Its translation: CASSMGPQTDTQYF.

In this sample, this clonotype turned up a few times. J is TRBJ2-7 and V is TRBV3-1; tentative D call: TRBD1 (6 bases). Trimming removed 1 base from V and 2 bases from J, with 12 bases in between. Germline V gene lookup returns CDR1 LGHDT and CDR2 YNNKEL (reference sequence). The CDR3 covers 15 residues. The CDR3 spells CASSQGQVYTYEQYF. CDR3 DNA sequence: TGTGCCAGCAGCCAAGGACAGGTTTATACCTACGAGCAGTACTTC.

The chain uses TRBV4-3 and TRBJ1-2; D might be TRBD1 (6 bases). This CDR3 contains 15 residues. V was trimmed by 0 bases and J by 8 bases, leaving 16 bases between them. CDR1 is LGHNA and CDR2 is YSLEER in the germline V gene. The CDR3, as DNA: TGCGCCAGCAGCCAAGATCGGGGGGCTCTAAGGGGCTACACCTTC. Translating it yields CASSQDRGALRGYTF.

This sequence joins TRBV7-2 and TRBJ2-7; D is perhaps TRBD1 (6 bases). Trimming pared 5 bases from V and 2 bases from J, leaving 16 bases between. The CDR3 contains 15 residues. The germline V gene encodes CDR1 SGHTA and CDR2 FQGNSA. The CDR3 sequence is CASSPGQRRTYEQYF. CDR3 nucleotide sequence: TGTGCCAGCAGCCCTGGACAGAGACGAACCTACGAGCAGTACTTC.

The rearrangement uses TRBV6-5 and TRBJ1-2, with TRBD1 matching 7 bases. Germline CDR1 is MNHEY and CDR2 is SVGAGI. The ends lost 1 base at V and 3 bases at J; junction bases unmatched: 5. The CDR3 totals 15 residues. The CDR3 protein is CASSYYGTAHYGYTF. The CDR3 DNA reads TGTGCCAGCAGTTACTATGGGACAGCCCACTATGGCTACACCTTC.

The V and J genes are TRBV6-2 or TRBV6-3 and TRBJ2-1; 9 bases fit TRBD1. This CDR3 region has 17 residues. CDR1 and CDR2 from the germline V gene are MNHEY and SVGEGT. V lost 6 bases, J lost 6 bases, and 15 bases stayed unmatched. The CDR3 is CASSPPWTGVRSNEQFF. In DNA, the CDR3 is TGTGCCAGCAGCCCCCCTTGGACAGGGGTTCGTAGCAATGAGCAGTTCTTC.

This chain joins TRBV29-1 and TRBJ2-4; D possibly uses TRBD1 or TRBD2 (5 bases each). V dropped 0 bases and J dropped 13 bases, with 25 bases sitting between them. This CDR3 has 16 amino acids. CDR1 is SQVTM and CDR2 is ANQGSEA in the germline V gene. Written as DNA, the CDR3 is TGCAGCGTTGAAGAGGGCGAGGGGCCCATCTACAATGAGCAGTACTTC. Protein product: CSVEEGEGPIYNEQYF.

The chain uses TRBV20-1 and TRBJ1-5; the D gene is possibly TRBD1 (6 bases). The CDR3 length is 15 residues. Germline assignment: CDR1 DFQATT and CDR2 SNEGSKA (reference sequence). Trimming removed 3 bases from V and 0 bases from J, with 12 bases in between. The CDR3 DNA sequence: TGCAGTGCTAGTACAGGGATAGGTAGCAATCAGCCCCAGCATTTT. It specifies CSASTGIGSNQPQHF.

The rearrangement links TRBV12-5 to TRBJ2-1; possibly TRBD1 for D (5 bases). V gave up 5 bases and J gave up 7 bases, with 12 bases separating them. There are 13 residues in the CDR3. CDR1 is LGHNT and CDR2 is FRNRAP in the germline V gene. This CDR3 reads CASGILTENEQFF. As DNA, the CDR3 is TGTGCTAGTGGTATCCTGACAGAGAATGAGCAGTTCTTC.

This chain uses TRBV4-3 with TRBJ1-5; D gene uncertain. The ends were cut back, 1 base at V and 10 bases at J, with 11 bases in the middle. This CDR3 is 13 amino acids long. The V gene's germline CDR1 is LGHNA and CDR2 YSLEER. Written as DNA, the CDR3 is TGCGCCAGCAGCCAAGTCCAAGGCGCACCCCAGCATTTT. Translating gives CASSQVQGAPQHF.

The chain combines TRBV15 with TRBJ2-3; D not resolved. Trimming stripped 0 bases from V and 5 bases from J, with 9 bases between. This CDR3 is built from 14 residues. Germline CDR1 reads LNHNV; CDR2 reads YYDKDF (reference sequence). CDR3 in amino acids: CATSRDARLDTQYF. The CDR3 DNA reads TGTGCCACCAGCAGAGATGCCCGGCTAGATACGCAGTATTTT.

V usage is TRBV2 and J usage is TRBJ2-5; D gene uncertain. CDR1 and CDR2 from the germline V gene are SNHLY and FYNNEI. The V and J ends lost 1 base and 4 bases respectively, with 13 bases between them. CDR3 length: 15 residues. The CDR3 region is CASSEGGTVIETQYF. In nucleotides, the CDR3 is TGTGCCAGCAGTGAAGGGGGAACCGTTATAGAGACCCAGTACTTC.

The chain combines TRBV27 with TRBJ2-5, with D unclear. The end of the DNA fits TRBJ2-7 better, so the J call may be wrong. This CDR3 contains 16 residues. CDR1 and CDR2 from the germline V gene are MNHEY and SMNVEV (reference sequence). The DNA for the CDR3 is TGTGCCAGCAGTTTTTCTCAGGTAGCTGAAGGCTACGAGCAGTACTTC. Encoded protein: CASSFSQVAEGYEQYF.

The chain has TRBV10-2 and TRBJ1-2; no reliable D call. Per germline, CDR1 WSHSY and CDR2 SAAADI. Between the trimmed V and J ends, which lost 10 bases and 8 bases, there was a span of 20 bases. This CDR3 spans 13 amino acids. The CDR3 protein is CATGGEPRTGYTF. DNA for the CDR3: TGCGCCACCGGAGGCGAACCCCGTACGGGCTACACCTTC.

This clonotype has just one count. The DNA for the CDR3 is TGTGCCAGCAGCGTATCTCCAGGGGGATCTTTCTATGGCTACACCTTC. It translates to CASSVSPGGSFYGYTF. The genes are TRBV9 and TRBJ1-2, with 7 positions matching TRBD1. Germline loops: CDR1 SGDLS, CDR2 YYNGEE. Unmatched junction bases numbered 10, after V lost 1 base and J lost 4 bases. The CDR3 consists of 16 residues. Full variable domain (missing parts from reference TRBV9 and TRBJ1-2): DSGVTQTPKHLITATGQRVTLRCSPRSGDLSVYWYQQSLDQGLQFLIQYYNGEERAKGNILERFSAQQFPDLHSELNLSSLELGDSALYFCASSVSPGGSFYGYTFGSGTRLTVV.

CDR3 residues: CASSHRLAGGKSDTQYF. The CDR3 bases are TGTGCCAGCAGCCACCGCCTAGCGGGGGGAAAGTCAGATACGCAGTATTTT. The chain uses TRBV3-1 and TRBJ2-3, with 11 bases aligning to TRBD2. The CDR3 totals 17 residues. From germline, CDR1 is LGHDT and CDR2 YNNKEL (reference sequence). V lost 3 bases and J lost 4; bases outside the gene matches: 9.

This chain links TRBV6-5 with TRBJ2-6, with 7 bases fitting TRBD1. Looked up from germline, CDR1 is MNHEY and CDR2 is SVGAGI. The CDR3 contains 20 residues. V lost 2 bases, J lost 2 bases, and 15 bases stayed unmatched. The CDR3 sequence: CASSYARDRVGRAGANVLTF. As DNA, the CDR3 is TGTGCCAGCAGTTACGCTCGCGACAGGGTCGGAAGAGCTGGGGCCAACGTCCTGACTTTC.

The chain couples TRBV6-5 to TRBJ1-1; TRBD1 agrees at 9 bases. The V and J ends lost 6 bases and 5 bases, in that order; junction bases with no gene match: 13. This CDR3 has 16 amino acids. The germline V gene has CDR1 MNHEY and CDR2 SVGAGI. The CDR3 spells CASRGIQGARWTEAFF. In nucleotides, the CDR3 is TGTGCCAGCAGGGGAATACAGGGGGCAAGGTGGACTGAAGCTTTCTTT.

The chain uses TRBV7-2 and TRBJ2-5; D gene ambiguous. V was pared by 5 bases and J by 5 bases, with 15 bases between. Germline V gene data show CDR1 as SGHTA and CDR2 as FQGNSA. The CDR3 contains 14 residues. The CDR3 DNA follows: TGTGCCAGCAGCCCTTCTATAGGGATTGAGACCCAGTACTTC. The encoded protein is CASSPSIGIETQYF.

As regards this clonotype: At one end the junction does not follow the germline gene, possibly because of a read error. The chain combines TRBV27 with TRBJ2-3; unclear D gene. The CDR3 has 13 amino acids. Germline V lookup: CDR1 MNHEY, CDR2 SMNVEV (reference sequence). The CDR3 DNA reads as TGTGCCGGCAGTTTATATAGCACAGATACGCAGTATTTT. Protein sequence: CAGSLYSTDTQYF.

V is TRBV29-1 and J is TRBJ2-1; D is perhaps TRBD1 (5 bases). Germline lookup yields CDR1 SQVTM and CDR2 ANQGSEA. The CDR3 runs 12 residues. Between the trimmed V and J ends, which lost 7 bases and 10 bases, there was a span of 17 bases. The CDR3 DNA reads as TGCAGCGCCCAAATGGGGCCGTGGGAGCAGTTCTTC. As protein: CSAQMGPWEQFF.